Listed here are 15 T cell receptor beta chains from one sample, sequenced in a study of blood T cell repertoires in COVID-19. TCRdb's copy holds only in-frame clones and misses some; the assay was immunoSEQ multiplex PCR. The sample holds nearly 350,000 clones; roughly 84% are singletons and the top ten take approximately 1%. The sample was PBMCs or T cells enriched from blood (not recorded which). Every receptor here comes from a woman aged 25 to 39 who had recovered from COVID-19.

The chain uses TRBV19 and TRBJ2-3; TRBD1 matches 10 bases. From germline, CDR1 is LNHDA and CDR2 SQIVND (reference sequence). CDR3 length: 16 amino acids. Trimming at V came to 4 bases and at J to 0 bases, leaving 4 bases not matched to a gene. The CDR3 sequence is CASSRQGAQSTDTQYF. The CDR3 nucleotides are TGTGCCAGTAGTAGACAGGGGGCGCAGAGCACAGATACGCAGTATTTT.

The CDR3: CASSLVSGGTSSGANVLTF. The CDR3 coding sequence is TGTGCCAGCAGCTTAGTATCAGGTGGCACCTCCTCTGGGGCCAACGTCCTGACTTTC. The chain couples TRBV7-9 to TRBJ2-6; D is undetermined. Germline CDR1 and CDR2: SEHNR and FQNEAQ (reference sequence). The CDR3 contains 19 residues. Between the trimmed V and J ends, which lost 1 base and 0 bases, there was a span of 16 bases.

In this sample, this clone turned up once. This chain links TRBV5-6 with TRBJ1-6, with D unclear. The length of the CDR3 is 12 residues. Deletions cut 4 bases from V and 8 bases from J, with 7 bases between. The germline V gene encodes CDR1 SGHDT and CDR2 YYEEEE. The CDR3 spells CASSRQDSPLHF. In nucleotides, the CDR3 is TGTGCCAGCAGCCGGCAGGATTCACCCCTCCACTTT.

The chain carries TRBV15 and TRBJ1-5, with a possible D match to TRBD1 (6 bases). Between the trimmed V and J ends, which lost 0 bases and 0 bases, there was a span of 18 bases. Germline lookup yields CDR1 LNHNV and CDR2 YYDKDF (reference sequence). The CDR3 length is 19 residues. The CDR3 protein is CATSRDPQGRGDSNQPQHF. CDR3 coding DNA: TGTGCCACCAGCAGAGATCCCCAGGGGAGGGGCGATAGCAATCAGCCCCAGCATTTT.

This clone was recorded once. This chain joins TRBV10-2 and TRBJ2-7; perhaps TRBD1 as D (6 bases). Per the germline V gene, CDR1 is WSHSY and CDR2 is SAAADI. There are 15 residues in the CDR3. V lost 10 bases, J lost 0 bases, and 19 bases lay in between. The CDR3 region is CATKLAGDHSYEQYF. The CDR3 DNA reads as TGCGCCACGAAACTTGCAGGGGATCACTCCTACGAGCAGTACTTC.

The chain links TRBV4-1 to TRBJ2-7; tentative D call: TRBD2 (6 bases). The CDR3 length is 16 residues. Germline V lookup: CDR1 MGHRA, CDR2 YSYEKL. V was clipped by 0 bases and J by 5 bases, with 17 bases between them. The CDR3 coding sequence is TGCGCCAGCAGCCAAGATGTGGGACTTGGGAGGAACGAGCAGTACTTC. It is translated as CASSQDVGLGRNEQYF.

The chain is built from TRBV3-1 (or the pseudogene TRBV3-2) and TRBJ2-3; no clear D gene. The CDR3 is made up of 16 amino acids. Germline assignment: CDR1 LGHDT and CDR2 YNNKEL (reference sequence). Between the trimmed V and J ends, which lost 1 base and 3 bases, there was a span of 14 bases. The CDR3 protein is CASSQVGPGRTDTQYF. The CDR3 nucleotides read TGTGCCAGCAGCCAAGTTGGCCCCGGCAGGACAGATACGCAGTATTTT.

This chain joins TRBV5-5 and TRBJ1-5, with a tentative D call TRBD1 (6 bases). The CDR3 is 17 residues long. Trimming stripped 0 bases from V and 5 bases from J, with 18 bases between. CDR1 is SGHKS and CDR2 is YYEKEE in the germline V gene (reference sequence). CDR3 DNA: TGTGCCAGCAGCTTGGCCTTTGGCAGGGGCTCGTATCAGCCCCAGCATTTT. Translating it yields CASSLAFGRGSYQPQHF.

CDR3 nucleotide sequence: TGTGCCAGCAGTGATGGAGAATACACCGGGGAGCTGTTTTTT. Its translation: CASSDGEYTGELFF. This chain connects TRBV2 to TRBJ2-2; D remains unclear. This CDR3 has 14 residues. The germline V and J ends were trimmed by 3 bases and 3 bases, with 8 bases remaining between them. CDR1 SNHLY and CDR2 FYNNEI come from the germline V gene.

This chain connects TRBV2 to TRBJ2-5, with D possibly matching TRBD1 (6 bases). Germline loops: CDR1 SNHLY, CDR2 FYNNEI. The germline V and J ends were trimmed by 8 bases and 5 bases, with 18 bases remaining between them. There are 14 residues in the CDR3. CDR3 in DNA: TGTGCCAGCGGAAGGATGTGGGGGCAGGAGACCCAGTACTTC. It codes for CASGRMWGQETQYF.

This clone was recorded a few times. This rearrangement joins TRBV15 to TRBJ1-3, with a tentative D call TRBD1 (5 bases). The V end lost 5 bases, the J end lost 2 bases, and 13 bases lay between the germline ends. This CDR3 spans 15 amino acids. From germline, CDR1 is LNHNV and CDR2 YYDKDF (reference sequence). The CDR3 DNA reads TGTGCCACCAGCGGCCTAGGGGCGGCTGGAAACACCATATATTTT. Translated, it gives CATSGLGAAGNTIYF.

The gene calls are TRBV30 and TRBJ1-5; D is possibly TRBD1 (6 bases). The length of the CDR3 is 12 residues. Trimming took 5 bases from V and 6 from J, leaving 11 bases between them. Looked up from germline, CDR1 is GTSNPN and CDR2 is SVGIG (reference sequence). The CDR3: CAWSQGSQPQHF. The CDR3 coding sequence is TGTGCCTGGTCCCAGGGGAGTCAGCCCCAGCATTTT.

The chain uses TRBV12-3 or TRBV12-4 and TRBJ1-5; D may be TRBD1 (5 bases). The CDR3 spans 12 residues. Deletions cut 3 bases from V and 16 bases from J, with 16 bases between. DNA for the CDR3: TGTGCCAGCAGTTTGGGGGGGAATGAGGAACATTTT. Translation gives CASSLGGNEEHF.

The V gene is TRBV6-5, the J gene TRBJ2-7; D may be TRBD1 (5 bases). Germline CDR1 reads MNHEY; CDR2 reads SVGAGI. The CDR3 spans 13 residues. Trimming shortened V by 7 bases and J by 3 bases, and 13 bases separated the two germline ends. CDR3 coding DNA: TGTGCCAGCACCCGACAGATAGGCTACGAGCAGTACTTC. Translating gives CASTRQIGYEQYF.

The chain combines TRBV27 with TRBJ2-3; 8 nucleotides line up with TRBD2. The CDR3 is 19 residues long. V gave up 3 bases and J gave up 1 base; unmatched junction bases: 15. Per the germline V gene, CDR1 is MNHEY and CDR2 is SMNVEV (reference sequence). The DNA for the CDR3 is TGTGCCAGCAGTTTCGGGATTGCGGGGGGAACGGAGGGCACAGATACGCAGTATTTT. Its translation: CASSFGIAGGTEGTDTQYF.